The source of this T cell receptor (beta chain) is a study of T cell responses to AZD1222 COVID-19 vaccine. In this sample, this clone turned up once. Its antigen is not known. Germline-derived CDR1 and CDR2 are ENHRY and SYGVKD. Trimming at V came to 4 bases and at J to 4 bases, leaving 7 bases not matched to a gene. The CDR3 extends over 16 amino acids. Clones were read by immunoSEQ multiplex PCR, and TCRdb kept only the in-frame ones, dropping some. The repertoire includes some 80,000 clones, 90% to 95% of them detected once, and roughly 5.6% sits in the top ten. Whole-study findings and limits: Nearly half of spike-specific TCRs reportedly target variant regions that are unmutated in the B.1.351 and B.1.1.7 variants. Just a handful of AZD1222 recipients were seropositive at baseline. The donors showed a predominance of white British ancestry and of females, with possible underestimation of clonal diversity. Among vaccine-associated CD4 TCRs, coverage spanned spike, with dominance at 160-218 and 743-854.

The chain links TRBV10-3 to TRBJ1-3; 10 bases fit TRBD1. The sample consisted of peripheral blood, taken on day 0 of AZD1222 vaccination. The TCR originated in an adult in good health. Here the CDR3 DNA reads TGTGCCATCAGTGGAAGGGGACAGGGGAAAGGAAACACCATATATTTT. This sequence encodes CAISGRGQGKGNTIYF.